The 18 T cell receptor beta chains below come from one sample, sequenced in a study of T cell repertoires in cytomegalovirus infection. TCRdb called the reads again in MiXCR, with one record for every CDR3 protein. The table has approximately 910,000 distinct CDR3 sequences, approximately 31% seen once. Their specific antigens are unknown. The material was cultured CD8+ T cells from PBMCs, obtained from culture after CMV antigen stimulation. Every receptor here comes from a human donor in good health (CMV status not recorded). Some clones in this sample may be carry-over from other donors' samples.

CDR3 nucleotides: TGTGCCAGCAGCCAAGGGGGGAGTAATGAAAAACTGTTTTTT. Its protein is CASSQGGSNEKLFF. This chain joins TRBV7-9 and TRBJ1-4; a possible D gene is TRBD1 (6 bases). Germline lookup yields CDR1 SEHNR and CDR2 FQNEAQ (reference sequence). This CDR3 comprises 14 residues. The germline V and J ends were trimmed by 5 bases and 4 bases, with 11 bases remaining between them. Looking up the rest from reference TRBV7-9 and TRBJ1-4 gives the full variable domain: DTGVSQNPRHKITKRGQNVTFRCDPISEHNRLYWYRQTLGQGPEFLTYFQNEAQLEKSRLLSDRFSAERPKGSFSTLEIQRTEQGDSAMYLCASSQGGSNEKLFFGSGTQLSVL.

This clonotype was detected only a few times. The chain links TRBV7-2 to TRBJ2-3; a weak D match, TRBD2 (6 bases). Trimming shortened V by 5 bases and J by 2 bases, and 14 bases separated the two germline ends. The CDR3 spans 15 residues. Germline V gene lookup returns CDR1 SGHTA and CDR2 FQGNSA. CDR3 sequence reads: CASSLTEGPTDTQYF. The DNA for the CDR3 is TGTGCCAGCAGCCTGACGGAGGGGCCCACAGATACGCAGTATTTT.

This clonotype was counted a few times. The chain carries TRBV10-3 and TRBJ2-7; 8 bases are shared with TRBD2. V shed 2 bases and J 2 bases; nucleotides not matched to a gene: 5. The CDR3 length is 15 residues. The germline V gene has CDR1 ENHRY and CDR2 SYGVKD. The DNA for the CDR3 is TGTGCCATCAGTGAGGAGCGGGGGTTACCCTACGAGCAGTACTTC. Protein sequence: CAISEERGLPYEQYF.

In its sample, this clonotype was seen many times. The chain carries TRBV7-9 and TRBJ2-5; perhaps D is TRBD1 or TRBD2 (5 bases each). The V end was cut by 3 bases, the J end by 5 bases, with 19 bases between. Germline-derived CDR1 and CDR2 are SEHNR and FQNEAQ (reference sequence). The CDR3 is 16 amino acids. The CDR3 bases are TGTGCCAGCAGCTTCCCCAGGGTGCGGGTTACGGAGACCCAGTACTTC. This codes for CASSFPRVRVTETQYF.

V is TRBV4-1 and J is TRBJ2-1; D is uncertain. Per germline, CDR1 MGHRA and CDR2 YSYEKL. V lost 1 base, J lost 15 bases, and 13 bases lay in between. CDR3 length: 12 amino acids. In DNA form, the CDR3 reads TGCGCCAGCAGCCAAGTAAGCGATTTTCCGTTCTTC. Protein sequence: CASSQVSDFPFF.

The J gene is TRBJ2-7, the V gene TRBV6-2 or TRBV6-3; 12 nucleotides match TRBD2. CDR1 is MNHEY and CDR2 is SVGEGT in the germline V gene. V lost 6 bases, J lost 4 bases, and 4 bases stayed unmatched. The CDR3 runs to 14 residues. CDR3 nucleotide sequence: TGTGCCAGCAGGGGGACTAGCGGGCCATACGAGCAGTACGTC. Its protein product is CASRGTSGPYEQYV.

This rearrangement joins TRBV6-5 to TRBJ2-2; 7 bases line up with TRBD2. Germline CDR1 is MNHEY and CDR2 is SVGAGI. V shed 0 bases and J 7 bases; nucleotides not matched to a gene: 5. The length of the CDR3 is 15 residues. Here the CDR3 DNA reads TGTGCCAGCAGTTACTCGCCGGGGGGAGGCGGGGAGCTGTTTTTT. Protein product: CASSYSPGGGGELFF.

This clonotype has at least ten counts. V and J are TRBV7-8 and TRBJ2-5; 11 bases line up with TRBD1. Germline CDR1 and CDR2: SGHVS and FQNEAQ. The CDR3 has 15 residues. Germline trimming cut 4 bases from V and 4 bases from J; bases unmatched to any gene: 5. The CDR3 loop reads CASSWTGGGGETQYF. Written as DNA, the CDR3 is TGTGCCAGCAGCTGGACAGGGGGCGGAGGAGAGACCCAGTACTTC.

In its sample, this clonotype was seen a few times. The chain is built from TRBV6-2 or TRBV6-3 and TRBJ2-7; 15 nucleotides line up with TRBD2. The CDR3 loop spans 17 amino acids. V dropped 6 bases and J dropped 0; count of bases not matched to a gene: 6. CDR1 MNHEY and CDR2 SVGEGT come from the germline V gene. The DNA for the CDR3 is TGTGCCAGCAGCCGGACTAGCGGGGGGGAGCTCTCCTACGAGCAGTACGTC. Translating it yields CASSRTSGGELSYEQYV.

This clonotype was observed a few times. This sequence joins TRBV7-9 and TRBJ2-7, with 8 bases fitting TRBD1. V dropped 2 bases and J dropped 0; count of bases not matched to a gene: 15. Germline V CDR1 and CDR2: SEHNR, FQNEAQ (reference sequence). The CDR3 is 19 residues long. This chain's CDR3 is CASSLIWGLTGGTSYEQYF. CDR3 sequence (DNA): TGTGCCAGCAGCTTAATTTGGGGTCTTACAGGGGGAACCTCCTACGAGCAGTACTTC.

This clonotype was seen many times. This chain joins TRBV6-8 and TRBJ2-1; the match to TRBD2 covers 12 bases. The CDR3 is 18 amino acids. V was pared by 8 bases and J by 0 bases, with 11 bases of the junction left unmatched. The V gene's germline CDR1 is MNHGY and CDR2 SAAAGT. CDR3 coding DNA: TGTGCCAGCCCCCGACTAGCGGGGGCTAAGAGCTCCTACAATGAGCAGTTCTTC. It specifies CASPRLAGAKSSYNEQFF.

This clonotype was seen a handful of times. This chain uses TRBV2 with TRBJ2-2; TRBD1 aligns across 9 bases. The germline CDR1 and CDR2 sequences are SNHLY and FYNNEI. The CDR3 covers 14 residues. J gave up 7 bases and V 3 bases, and 3 bases lay outside the gene matches. The CDR3 bases are TGTGCCAGCAGTGAGGGGACAGGGTACGGGGAGCTGTTTTTT. It encodes CASSEGTGYGELFF.

The CDR3 DNA reads TGTGCCAGCAGCTCGGACCTGGCTGGCTCTGAAGCTTTCTTT. It yields the protein CASSSDLAGSEAFF. The V call is TRBV5-6, the J call TRBJ1-1; no clear D. This CDR3 region has 14 residues. V was shortened by 3 bases and J by 6 bases, with 15 bases between the two germline ends. Germline V CDR1 and CDR2: SGHDT, YYEEEE.

CDR3 sequence (DNA): TGTGCCAGCAGTTATGGGCCGGATCATGCTTTCTTT. Its translation is CASSYGPDHAFF. This chain links TRBV12-3 or TRBV12-4 with TRBJ1-1; no firm D call. V lost 4 bases and J lost 11, with 14 bases in between. The CDR3 contains 12 residues.

This clonotype has more than one count but fewer than ten. V usage is TRBV7-6 and J usage is TRBJ1-2; TRBD1 matches 8 bases. In germline, CDR1 is SGHVS, CDR2 FNYEAQ. The CDR3 is 14 amino acids. V shed 0 bases and J 5 bases; nucleotides not matched to a gene: 2. The CDR3 here is CASSLAGQAYGYTF. CDR3 coding DNA: TGTGCCAGCAGCTTAGCGGGACAGGCATATGGCTACACCTTC.

V is TRBV24-1 and J is TRBJ2-7; D is unclear. The CDR3 length is 13 residues. Germline V gene lookup returns CDR1 KGHDR and CDR2 SFDVKD. V was pared by 4 bases and J by 7 bases, with 13 bases between. The CDR3 sequence is CATSDPCAEEQYV. In DNA, the CDR3 is TGTGCCACCAGTGACCCCTGCGCAGAAGAGCAGTACGTC.

This clonotype occurred many times. The chain uses TRBV6-2 or TRBV6-3 and TRBJ1-2, with D uncertain. Trimming removed 0 bases from V and 4 bases from J, with 12 bases in between. The CDR3 runs 15 residues. CDR1 is MNHEY, CDR2 SVGEGT, per germline. The CDR3 sequence is CASSYSRTGLYGYTF. The CDR3 bases are TGTGCCAGCAGTTACTCCAGGACGGGCCTCTATGGCTACACCTTC.

This clonotype was detected many times. The chain recombines TRBV4-3 with TRBJ2-1; 12 nucleotides line up with TRBD2. This CDR3 contains 19 residues. CDR1 and CDR2 from the germline V gene are LGHNA and YSLEER. J lost 2 bases, V lost 1 base, and 9 bases had no gene match. The DNA of the CDR3 is TGCGCCAGCAGCCAAGGGGAGACTAGCGGGGGAGTCGCCTACAATGAGCAGTTCTTC. It yields the protein CASSQGETSGGVAYNEQFF.